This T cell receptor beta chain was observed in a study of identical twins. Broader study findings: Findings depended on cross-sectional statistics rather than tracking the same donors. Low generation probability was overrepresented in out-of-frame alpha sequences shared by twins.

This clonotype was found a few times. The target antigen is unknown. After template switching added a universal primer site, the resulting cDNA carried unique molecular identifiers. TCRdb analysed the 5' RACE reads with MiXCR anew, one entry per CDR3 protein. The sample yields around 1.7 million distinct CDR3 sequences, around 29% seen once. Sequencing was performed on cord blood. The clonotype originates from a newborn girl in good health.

The CDR3: CASSLDHLGGYTF. For the CDR3, the DNA is TGTGCCAGCAGCTTGGACCACCTGGGAGGCTACACCTTC. The gene calls are TRBV11-2 and TRBJ1-2; D is ambiguous. The CDR3 covers 13 residues. Trimming stripped 3 bases from V and 8 bases from J, with 13 bases between. CDR1 and CDR2 (germline): SGHAT, FQNNGV.